A single sample gave rise to the 5 T cell receptor beta chains below, sequenced in a study of long-term antiretroviral therapy in people with HIV. Assay version v3.0 of immunoSEQ was used, and it was run at survey level. Here immunoSEQ multiplex PCR was the method, and the copy in TCRdb shows in-frame clones only, minus some. The table includes over 15,000 clones, around 78% detected once. This specimen consisted of unsorted PBMCs, obtained 2.2 years after starting antiretroviral therapy. Receptors originate from a man in his fifties with HIV.

This clone was observed a handful of times. The chain uses TRBV6-5 and TRBJ1-6; D is undetermined. The CDR3 runs to 15 residues. Germline V gives CDR1 MNHEY, CDR2 SVGAGI. Between the trimmed V and J ends, which lost 4 bases and 4 bases, there was a span of 11 bases. The CDR3 DNA is TGTGCCAGCAGTTTAATGTTTCGATATAATTCACCCCTCCACTTT. Encoded protein: CASSLMFRYNSPLHF.

The chain carries TRBV6-5 and TRBJ2-7; the match to TRBD2 covers 9 bases. The CDR3 totals 14 residues. After removal of 6 bases from V and 6 bases from J, the junction contained 9 bases not matched to a gene. Germline V gives CDR1 MNHEY, CDR2 SVGAGI. The DNA for the CDR3 is TGTGCCAGCAGCCCCGGGACTAGCTTAGGCGAGCAGTACTTC. Protein sequence: CASSPGTSLGEQYF.

The gene calls are TRBV5-1 and TRBJ2-1; 7 nucleotides agree with TRBD1. Germline CDR1 and CDR2: SGHRS and YFSETQ. V lost 3 bases and J lost 7; bases outside the gene matches: 7. The CDR3 totals 14 residues. CDR3 sequence (DNA): TGCGCCAGCAGCTCGGGACAGTCATTGAATGAGCAGTTCTTC. It is translated as CASSSGQSLNEQFF.

This chain links TRBV28 with TRBJ2-7; 8 bases are shared with TRBD1. The CDR3 is 16 amino acids. Germline V gives CDR1 MDHEN, CDR2 SYDVKM. V shed 6 bases and J 4 bases; nucleotides not matched to a gene: 14. CDR3 loop: CASSRPTQGVGYEQYF. The DNA of the CDR3 is TGTGCCAGCAGCCGACCAACACAGGGGGTGGGATACGAGCAGTACTTC.

The chain couples TRBV2 to TRBJ2-7; TRBD2 matches 8 bases. The CDR3 totals 15 residues. Germline lookup yields CDR1 SNHLY and CDR2 FYNNEI. After removal of 6 bases from V and 0 bases from J, the junction contained 7 bases not matched to a gene. In nucleotides, the CDR3 is TGTGCCAGCAGGGCGGGGGGAAACCCCTCCTACGAGCAGTACTTC. This translates into CASRAGGNPSYEQYF.